Presented here are 15 T cell receptor beta chains from one specimen sequenced in a study of cytomegalovirus exposure and HLA in healthy donors. TCRdb's table, derived via immunoSEQ multiplex PCR, lists solely in-frame clones and lacks some. The sample has over 50,000 clones, nearly 95% seen once. The sequenced sample consisted of PBMCs. These receptors came from a man aged 18 to 29 in good health and CMV-seropositive.

The J gene is TRBJ2-2, the V gene TRBV4-1; no clear D. Trimming shortened V by 5 bases and J by 2 bases, and 9 bases separated the two germline ends. CDR1 and CDR2 from the germline V gene are MGHRA and YSYEKL. CDR3 length: 14 residues. Here the CDR3 DNA reads TGCGCCAGCAGCACCGACACTAACACCGGGGAGCTGTTTTTT. Protein sequence: CASSTDTNTGELFF.

The J gene is TRBJ2-3, the V gene TRBV2, with TRBD1 as a possible D gene (6 bases). The CDR3 runs to 15 residues. Trimming took off 8 bases at V and 2 bases at J, with 17 bases between the two ends. The germline V gene has CDR1 SNHLY and CDR2 FYNNEI. The DNA of the CDR3 is TGTGCCAGCCTAAACCGGGACACCTACACAGATACGCAGTATTTT. This encodes CASLNRDTYTDTQYF.

CDR3 in amino acids: CATQSRGLETQYF. In DNA, the CDR3 is TGTGCCACCCAGAGCAGGGGGCTTGAGACCCAGTACTTC. The chain links TRBV15 to TRBJ2-5, with 8 bases identical to TRBD1. The CDR3 loop spans 13 amino acids. Unmatched junction bases numbered 7, after V lost 8 bases and J lost 5 bases. In germline, CDR1 is LNHNV, CDR2 YYDKDF (reference sequence).

The chain has TRBV5-3 and TRBJ2-1, with TRBD2 matching over 16 bases. TRBV5-3 is given ORF status, its function remaining uncertain. This CDR3 is built from 15 residues. The V segment lost 3 bases and the J segment 10 bases; nucleotides outside the gene matches: 4. CDR3 sequence (DNA): TGTGCCAGAAGCTGGGGACTAGCGGGAGGGAAGGAGCAGTTCTTC. Residues: CARSWGLAGGKEQFF.

V usage is TRBV9 and J usage is TRBJ1-2; unclear D gene. This CDR3 has 13 amino acids. Germline V CDR1 and CDR2: SGDLS, YYNGEE. Trimming removed 0 bases from V and 3 bases from J, with 6 bases in between. Written as DNA, the CDR3 is TGTGCCAGCAGCGTAGAGAGGGACTATGGCTACACCTTC. Translation: CASSVERDYGYTF.

The gene calls are TRBV14 and TRBJ2-3, with D tentatively TRBD1 (5 bases). In germline, CDR1 is SGHDN, CDR2 FVKESK. The CDR3 has 15 amino acids. Between the trimmed V and J ends, which lost 0 bases and 1 base, there was a span of 8 bases. Here the CDR3 DNA reads TGTGCCAGCAGCCAAGATACCAGGGGCACAGATACGCAGTATTTT. This encodes CASSQDTRGTDTQYF.

The chain's CDR3 is CASWRRLYGYTF. The CDR3 DNA follows: TGTGCCAGCTGGCGGAGACTCTATGGCTACACCTTC. The V and J genes are TRBV9 and TRBJ1-2; D call uncertain. Trimming shortened V by 7 bases and J by 4 bases, and 11 bases separated the two germline ends. The CDR3 has 12 amino acids. Germline V gene lookup returns CDR1 SGDLS and CDR2 YYNGEE.

V usage is TRBV5-4 and J usage is TRBJ1-1; TRBD1 is a possible D gene (5 bases). The germline V gene encodes CDR1 SGHNT and CDR2 YYREEE (reference sequence). CDR3 length: 15 amino acids. V lost 0 bases and J 3 bases, leaving 12 bases between the germline ends. The CDR3 DNA reads TGTGCCAGCAGCTTGGGGGAGGGGAAGGACACTGAAGCTTTCTTT. It encodes CASSLGEGKDTEAFF.

The rearrangement links TRBV29-1 to TRBJ1-4; D is unclear. Between the trimmed V and J ends, which lost 5 bases and 3 bases, there was a span of 10 bases. This CDR3 is built from 13 residues. Germline-derived CDR1 and CDR2 are SQVTM and ANQGSEA. Written as DNA, the CDR3 is TGCAGCGTTCAGGCGTTCTCTAATGAAAAACTGTTTTTT. Amino acids: CSVQAFSNEKLFF.

The J gene is TRBJ2-3, the V gene TRBV9; no clear D. Germline V gene data show CDR1 as SGDLS and CDR2 as YYNGEE. The ends were cut back, 2 bases at V and 2 bases at J, with 12 bases in the middle. The length of the CDR3 is 15 residues. CDR3 coding DNA: TGTGCCAGCAGCGTGCTACCTCGAACCACAGATACGCAGTATTTT. Translated, it gives CASSVLPRTTDTQYF.

The chain recombines TRBV27 with TRBJ1-5; 7 nucleotides match TRBD1. The CDR3 is 13 amino acids. V dropped 5 bases and J dropped 10; count of bases not matched to a gene: 8. In germline, CDR1 is MNHEY, CDR2 SMNVEV (reference sequence). CDR3 DNA sequence: TGTGCCAGCAGTCCCGACAGGGAGAGCCCCCAGCATTTT. It translates to CASSPDRESPQHF.

As for this clone: The limits of the CDR3 on the DNA are not certain, so only TCRdb's listed CDR3 is given. The rearrangement joins TRBV28 to TRBJ1-2; the table's D call, TRBD1, has no DNA check behind it. Including both end residues, the CDR3 is 15 amino acids long. The V gene's germline CDR1 is MDHEN and CDR2 SYDVKM. CDR3 amino acids: CASSSSTVQVYGYTF.

This clone was seen a single time. This chain connects TRBV7-8 to TRBJ1-1; 7 positions agree with TRBD1. This CDR3 is built from 15 residues. CDR1 SGHVS and CDR2 FQNEAQ come from the germline V gene. Trimming cost V 2 bases and J 1 base; bases outside gene matches: 4. The CDR3 loop reads CASSLLGTENTEAFF. CDR3 bases: TGTGCCAGCAGCTTACTCGGGACAGAGAACACTGAAGCTTTCTTT.

V usage is TRBV10-2 and J usage is TRBJ2-1; 7 bases match TRBD2. V was pared by 2 bases and J by 9 bases, with 16 bases of the junction left unmatched. Germline V gives CDR1 WSHSY, CDR2 SAAADI. The CDR3 totals 17 residues. The DNA of the CDR3 is TGCGCCAGCAGTGAGCTCCCGACTAGCCGCTTCAGAGGTGAGCAGTTCTTC. Translation: CASSELPTSRFRGEQFF.

This clone was detected once. V and J are TRBV5-4 and TRBJ2-5; 8 nucleotides align to TRBD1. CDR3 size: 14 residues. Germline CDR1 is SGHNT and CDR2 is YYREEE (reference sequence). The J segment lost 4 bases and the V segment lost 7 bases, leaving 9 bases of the junction unmatched. The CDR3 nucleotides are TGTGCCAGCCCCAGGGGGCGTATGGGAGAGACCCAGTACTTC. This codes for CASPRGRMGETQYF.